This record looks at one TCR beta chain sequence and its context. This record comes from a study of technical replicates of blood from a few donors. Germline values: CDR1 WNHNN, CDR2 SYGVQD (reference sequence). This CDR3 is built from 14 residues. V was pared by 6 bases and J by 5 bases, with 7 bases of the junction left unmatched. Measured with immunoSEQ multiplex PCR; TCRdb has only the in-frame clones, and not every one. The repertoire holds about 80,000 clones, with approximately 93% as singletons. The sequence derives from a human donor in good health. The chain uses TRBV10-1 and TRBJ2-7; 10 bases are a match to TRBD1. The sequencing input was T cells isolated from PBMCs. The CDR3 nucleotides read TGCGCCAGCAGCGGGACAGGGGCCCTTAACGAGCAGTACTTC. Translation: CASSGTGALNEQYF.